This TCR beta chain originates from a study of response to subunit inactivated influenza vaccine. There are 16 residues in the CDR3. V was pared by 5 bases and J by 3 bases, with 16 bases between. Germline CDR1 and CDR2: SGHTA and FQGNSA. Using its own MiXCR run on the RT-PCR reads, TCRdb lists one record per CDR3 protein. The table has approximately 480,000 distinct CDR3 sequences, about a tenth seen once. Sequenced material: PBMCs from blood, taken roughly 46 days after vaccination. The chain couples TRBV7-2 to TRBJ1-4; a weak D match, TRBD1 (6 bases). The TCR originated in a man aged 50 or older who received an inactivated influenza vaccine. CDR3 sequence (DNA): TGTGCCAGCAGCCCATACCCGGGGGCACCTAATGAAAAACTGTTTTTT. This sequence encodes CASSPYPGAPNEKLFF. The variable domain in full, completed from reference TRBV7-2 and TRBJ1-4, reads GAGVSQSPSNKVTEKGKDVELRCDPISGHTALYWYRQSLGQGLEFLIYFQGNSAPDKSGLPSDRFSAERTGGSVSTLTIQRTQQEDSAVYLCASSPYPGAPNEKLFFGSGTQLSVL.